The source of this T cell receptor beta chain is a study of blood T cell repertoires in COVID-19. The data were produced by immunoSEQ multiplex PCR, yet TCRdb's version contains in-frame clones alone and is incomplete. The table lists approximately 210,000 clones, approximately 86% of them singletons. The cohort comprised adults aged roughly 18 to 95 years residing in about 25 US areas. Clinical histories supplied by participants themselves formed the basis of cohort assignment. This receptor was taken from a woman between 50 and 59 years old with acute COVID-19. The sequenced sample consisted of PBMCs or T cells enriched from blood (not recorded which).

CDR3 protein: CASSSRQGEAEAFF. CDR3 DNA sequence: TGTGCCAGCTCATCCCGACAGGGGGAAGCTGAAGCTTTCTTT. The chain carries TRBV18 and TRBJ1-1; 9 bases agree with TRBD1. This CDR3 is built from 14 residues. The junction had 7 bases not matched to a gene; V was cut back by 5 bases and J by 6 bases. Germline V gene data show CDR1 as KGHSH and CDR2 as LQKENI.